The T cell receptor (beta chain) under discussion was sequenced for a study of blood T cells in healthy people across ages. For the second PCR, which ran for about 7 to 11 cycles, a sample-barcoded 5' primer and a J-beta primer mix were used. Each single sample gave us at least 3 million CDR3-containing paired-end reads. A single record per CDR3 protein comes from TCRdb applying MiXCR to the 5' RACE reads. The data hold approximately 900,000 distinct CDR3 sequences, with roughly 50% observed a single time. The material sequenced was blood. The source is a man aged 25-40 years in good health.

CDR3 DNA: TGTGCCAGCAGTTGGCCGGGGAGCACAGATACGCAGTATTTT. This gives the protein CASSWPGSTDTQYF. The chain is built from TRBV7-9 and TRBJ2-3, with a possible D match to TRBD2 (5 bases). Deletions cut 6 bases from V and 0 bases from J, with 10 bases between. CDR3 length: 14 amino acids. Germline V lookup: CDR1 SEHNR, CDR2 FQNEAQ (reference sequence).